This T cell receptor (beta chain) was sequenced for a study of blood T cell repertoires in COVID-19. Study in general: Sites in the United States, Italy and Spain provided acute and convalescent COVID-19 samples. PBMCs, B-cell-depleted T cells, or T cells were the source of the cDNA or gDNA that made up the material.

There are 13 residues in the CDR3. V lost 3 bases, J lost 5 bases, and 10 bases lay in between. Some clones are missing from TCRdb's copy, which holds only in-frame ones; the method was immunoSEQ multiplex PCR. The data hold around 200,000 clones, with roughly 80% observed a single time. This clonotype originated in a woman older than 75 with acute or convalescent COVID-19. Sequenced: peripheral blood. The chain combines TRBV12-3 or TRBV12-4 with TRBJ1-2, with D perhaps TRBD1 (5 bases). DNA of the CDR3: TGTGCCAGCAGTTTCAACACAGGTTATGGCTACACCTTC. This encodes CASSFNTGYGYTF.